This T cell receptor beta chain was sequenced during a study of T cell clonality in common variable immunodeficiency. This table comes from immunoSEQ multiplex PCR, and its TCRdb copy is limited to in-frame clones, with some not included. This sample carries approximately 34,000 clones, none of them present only once. This clone turned up a few times. Just one base apart from a much larger clone, this may be a read error. Sequencing was carried out using peripheral blood mononuclear cells. This TCR was recovered from a person aged 18 to 70 in good health.

The CDR3 protein is CASSGFGGLGNTIYF. The CDR3 bases that were read are TGTGCCAGCAGTGGATTCGGAGGGCTTGGAAACACC. The J gene is TRBJ1-3, the V gene TRBV6-1; D is undetermined. The read ends 3 residues early relative to the CDR3; the germline J gene fills the gap. The ends were cut back, 4 bases at V and 3 bases at J, with 13 bases in the middle. The CDR3 has 15 residues. In germline, CDR1 is MNHNS, CDR2 SASEGT.